Below are 5 T cell receptor beta chains sequenced from a single sample in a study of T cells in Graves' hyperthyroidism and ophthalmopathy. Amplified TCR beta CDR3 regions derived from RNA transcripts. When the TCR CDR3 underwent first-round RT-PCR, the HTBI primer set was used. TCRdb re-called the multiplex PCR reads with MiXCR, one entry per CDR3 protein. The table shows more than 350,000 distinct CDR3 sequences, with 12% to 15% occurring only once. The sequencing input was blood. The source of these receptors is a woman aged 60-75 years with Graves' ophthalmopathy.

The chain employs TRBV6-1 and TRBJ1-4, with D perhaps TRBD1 (6 bases). The V end was cut by 7 bases, the J end by 3 bases, with 9 bases between. Germline assignment: CDR1 MNHNS and CDR2 SASEGT. This CDR3 contains 13 residues. The CDR3 loop is CASMGAANEKLFF. CDR3 in DNA: TGTGCCAGCATGGGGGCTGCTAATGAAAAACTGTTTTTT.

V usage is TRBV29-1 and J usage is TRBJ1-1; possible D gene TRBD1, 6 bases. CDR1 and CDR2 (germline): SQVTM, ANQGSEA. V lost 6 bases to trimming and J lost 6 bases, with 11 bases between them. The CDR3 has 11 residues. CDR3 sequence (DNA): TGCAGCGTCGCCGGGGGCTCTGAAGCTTTCTTT. Amino acids: CSVAGGSEAFF.

The chain uses TRBV9 and TRBJ2-1, with 8 bases that match TRBD2. V was pared by 3 bases and J by 6 bases, with 5 bases of the junction left unmatched. This CDR3 region has 14 residues. From germline, CDR1 is SGDLS and CDR2 YYNGEE. CDR3 loop: CASSDRTSRNEQFF. The CDR3 DNA reads TGTGCCAGCAGCGATCGGACTAGCCGCAATGAGCAGTTCTTC.

This clonotype was recorded a few times. The V gene is TRBV5-1, the J gene TRBJ2-5; TRBD1 agrees at 8 bases. J was trimmed by 4 bases and V by 4 bases; bases with no gene match: 9. Germline assignment: CDR1 SGHRS and CDR2 YFSETQ. The CDR3 extends over 15 amino acids. CDR3 in amino acids: CASSGQGALGETQYF. The CDR3 DNA sequence: TGCGCCAGCAGCGGTCAGGGGGCTTTGGGAGAGACCCAGTACTTC.

At least ten counts were recorded for this clonotype. This chain connects TRBV2 to TRBJ2-3; TRBD1 matches 8 bases. The CDR3 totals 14 residues. Germline CDR1 and CDR2: SNHLY and FYNNEI. The ends lost 7 bases at V and 1 base at J; junction bases unmatched: 4. The CDR3 nucleotides read TGTGCCAGCAAGATGACAGGGGGCACAGATACGCAGTATTTT. Amino acids: CASKMTGGTDTQYF.